This T cell receptor beta chain was observed in a study of cytomegalovirus exposure and HLA in healthy donors. General observations from the study: HLA allele associations emerged for around 16,000 TCR beta sequences in a later analysis, at 0.05 false discovery rate. Reported findings show TCR beta sequences accurately forecast HLA-A and HLA-B alleles in most subjects. Most observed TCR sequences were rare, whereas some public TCRs were detected in many donors. A missense DCLRE1C variant was associated with V- and J-gene trimming of TCR beta chains in a later analysis, and an independent cohort replicated the association.

The PCR contained 60 Vbeta and 13 Jbeta primers. Libraries were prepared by immunoSEQ multiplex PCR; TCRdb keeps only in-frame clonotypes and omits some of them. The table records 120,000 or so clones, about 81% of them present only once. This CDR3 has 12 amino acids. Germline V gene data show CDR1 as ENHRY and CDR2 as SYGVKD. The V gene end was trimmed by 8 bases and the J gene end by 5 bases; junction bases not matched to a gene: 4. Turning to this clone: What it binds is not known.

The chain links TRBV10-3 to TRBJ2-7; 9 bases align to TRBD1. The sample taken for sequencing was PBMCs. The TCR sequence derives from a man between 35 and 55 years old in good health and CMV-seronegative. The CDR3, as DNA: TGTGCCATCGGGGGGACAGGGCACGAGCAGTACTTC. This codes for CAIGGTGHEQYF.